Listed below are T cell receptor beta chains from one sample, sequenced in a study of T cell responses to AZD1222 COVID-19 vaccine. Some clones are missing from TCRdb's copy, which holds only in-frame ones; the method was immunoSEQ multiplex PCR. The sample contains 100,000 to 150,000 clones, approximately 91% of which appear only once. Material: peripheral blood, obtained 28 days after the second AZD1222 dose. The source is an adult who received the AZD1222 COVID-19 vaccine. Each CDR3 is given with its conserved first and last residue. The D gene is left open where the match is weak. A row's size may be missing; if present it is once, few, many or a size class.

>TRBV28|-|-|TRBJ1-3
CATMTSMTGNTIYF
TGTGCCACCATGACCTCAATGACTGGAAACACCATATATTTT
>TRBV28|TRBD2|-|TRBJ2-7
CASSLGLAGAGQYF
TGTGCCAGCAGTTTGGGACTAGCGGGAGCAGGGCAGTACTTC
>TRBV5-6|TRBD2|-|TRBJ2-5
CASRTSGKETQYF
TGTGCCAGCCGGACTAGCGGGAAAGAGACCCAGTACTTC
>TRBV29-1|-|-|TRBJ1-2
CSVGLGAYYGYTF
TGCAGCGTTGGTCTGGGGGCCTACTATGGCTACACCTTC
>TRBV2|TRBD2|-|TRBJ2-5
CASSELAGGDETQYF
TGTGCCAGCAGTGAGTTGGCGGGAGGCGATGAGACCCAGTACTTC
>TRBV6-1|-|-|TRBJ2-7
CASTWGVVPLYEQYF
TGTGCCAGCACCTGGGGGGTTGTCCCTCTCTACGAGCAGTACTTC
>TRBV10-3|-|-|TRBJ1-2
CAIRSGEVAGYTF
TGTGCCATCAGAAGCGGAGAGGTAGCTGGCTACACCTTC
>TRBV6-5|TRBD1|-|TRBJ1-2
CASGVQGASNYGYTF
TGTGCCAGCGGAGTACAGGGGGCCTCTAACTATGGCTACACCTTC
>TRBV5-6|-|-|TRBJ1-2
CASSLDSGSGGYTF
TGTGCCAGCAGCTTGGATTCCGGGTCGGGAGGCTACACCTTC
>TRBV10-3|TRBD2|-|TRBJ2-3
CAISESLTSGRAFQADTQYF
TGTGCCATCAGTGAGTCCCTTACTAGCGGGAGGGCCTTCCAAGCAGATACGCAGTATTTT
>TRBV27|-|-|TRBJ1-6
CASTTLRDPSSYNSPLHF
TGTGCCAGCACCACTCTCCGGGACCCGAGCTCCTATAATTCACCCCTCCACTTT
>TRBV5-1|-|once|TRBJ1-4
CASSLEGGNEKLFF
TGCGCCAGCAGCTTGGAGGGAGGAAATGAAAAACTGTTTTTT
>TRBV3-1/TRBV3-2|TRBD2|-|TRBJ2-1
CASSRKKATSGFSYNEQFF
TGTGCCAGCAGCCGAAAGAAAGCGACTAGCGGGTTCTCCTACAATGAGCAGTTCTTC
>TRBV7-3|-|-|TRBJ1-1
CASSLLGTGNTEAFF
TGTGCCAGCAGCTTATTAGGGACGGGGAACACTGAAGCTTTCTTT
>TRBV15|-|-|TRBJ1-2
CATSRDTPAVGGYTF
TGTGCCACCAGCAGAGATACTCCGGCCGTGGGCGGCTACACCTTC
>TRBV5-4|-|-|TRBJ1-1
CASKEVVSGNTEAFF
TGTGCCAGCAAGGAGGTTGTCTCCGGAAACACTGAAGCTTTCTTT
>TRBV2|TRBD2|-|TRBJ2-3
CASRVLAGGSDTQYF
TGTGCCAGCAGGGTACTAGCGGGAGGATCAGATACGCAGTATTTT
>TRBV5-1|-|-|TRBJ2-5
CASSLEKETQYF
TGCGCCAGCAGCTTGGAAAAAGAGACCCAGTACTTC
>TRBV5-4|TRBD1|-|TRBJ1-6
CASSFLGQGFASPLHF
TGTGCCAGCAGCTTTTTGGGACAGGGTTTTGCTTCACCCCTCCACTTT
>TRBV7-9|-|-|TRBJ2-1
CASSPPNDNEQFF
TGTGCCAGCAGCCCCCCAAATGACAATGAGCAGTTCTTC
>TRBV5-1|-|-|TRBJ1-2
CASSPGQGQASNYGYTF
TGCGCCAGCAGCCCCGGCCAGGGACAAGCCTCTAACTATGGCTACACCTTC
>TRBV5-1|-|-|TRBJ2-3
CASSENSGPDTQYF
TGCGCCAGCAGCGAAAACTCGGGACCAGATACGCAGTATTTT
>TRBV2|TRBD1|once|TRBJ1-1
CARRQGENTEAFF
TGTGCCAGAAGACAGGGTGAGAACACTGAAGCTTTCTTT
>TRBV6-5|TRBD2|-|TRBJ2-3
CASSYGGGRYTDTQYF
TGTGCCAGCAGTTATGGGGGGGGGAGGTACACAGATACGCAGTATTTT
>TRBV10-3|TRBD1|-|TRBJ1-5
CAISTTGGNQPQHF
TGTGCCATCAGTACGACAGGGGGCAATCAGCCCCAGCATTTT
>TRBV7-3|-|-|TRBJ2-1
CASSLNLRGGQFF
TGTGCCAGCAGCTTAAACCTACGAGGAGGCCAGTTCTTC
>TRBV18|TRBD2|-|TRBJ2-3
CASSGNTPDTQYF
TGTGCCAGCAGCGGGAACACCCCAGATACGCAGTATTTT
>TRBV7-3|TRBD1|-|TRBJ2-2
CASSSGQGNTGELFF
TGTGCCAGCAGTTCTGGACAGGGGAACACCGGGGAGCTGTTTTTT
>TRBV21-1|-|-|TRBJ2-2
CASLRGRENTGELFF
TGTGCCAGTCTCCGGGGCAGGGAAAACACCGGGGAGCTGTTTTTT
>TRBV13|-|-|TRBJ2-7
CASSLVLGAYEQYF
TGTGCCAGCAGCTTAGTACTAGGAGCCTACGAGCAGTACTTC
>TRBV6-5|-|-|TRBJ2-2
CASRKDEGNTGELFF
TGTGCCAGCAGAAAAGACGAGGGGAACACCGGGGAGCTGTTTTTT
>TRBV9|-|-|TRBJ2-2
CASSVAERDGELFF
TGTGCCAGCAGCGTAGCTGAAAGGGACGGGGAGCTGTTTTTT
>TRBV3-1/TRBV3-2|-|-|TRBJ1-2
CASSQDGLRGNGYTF
TGTGCCAGCAGCCAAGATGGGCTTCGAGGGAATGGCTACACCTTC
>TRBV9|-|-|TRBJ2-2
CASSTRGGGVNTGELFF
TGTGCCAGCAGCACCAGAGGGGGAGGGGTGAACACCGGGGAGCTGTTTTTT
>TRBV5-1|TRBD1|-|TRBJ2-7
CASSGGQGSYEQYF
TGCGCCAGCAGCGGGGGACAGGGCAGCTACGAGCAGTACTTC
>TRBV20-1|-|-|TRBJ2-1
CSAEYNEQFF
TGCAGTGCTGAATACAATGAGCAGTTCTTC
>TRBV3-1/TRBV3-2|-|-|TRBJ1-5
CASSQGSNQPQHF
TGTGCCAGCAGCCAAGGGAGCAATCAGCCCCAGCATTTT
>TRBV6-5|-|-|TRBJ2-7
CASSYRKGSYEQYF
TGTGCCAGCAGTTATCGGAAAGGCTCCTACGAGCAGTACTTC
>TRBV7-9|-|-|TRBJ2-5
CASSLAAIQETQYF
TGTGCCAGCAGCTTAGCGGCTATACAAGAGACCCAGTACTTC
>TRBV5-8|-|-|TRBJ1-2
CASSYRAYGYTF
TGTGCCAGCAGTTATAGGGCCTATGGCTACACCTTC
>TRBV18|-|-|TRBJ1-1
CASSPTGAGLNTEAFF
TGTGCCAGCTCACCCACTGGGGCCGGGCTCAACACTGAAGCTTTCTTT
>TRBV15|-|once|TRBJ1-1
CATSRADTEAFF
TGTGCCACCAGCAGAGCAGACACTGAAGCTTTCTTT
>TRBV7-8|TRBD2|-|TRBJ2-2
CASSFDSGRASGELFF
TGTGCCAGCAGCTTTGATAGCGGGAGGGCCTCCGGGGAGCTGTTTTTT
>TRBV28|-|-|TRBJ2-1
CASRPRGLYNEQFF
TGTGCCAGCAGGCCAAGGGGCCTGTACAATGAGCAGTTCTTC
>TRBV9|-|-|TRBJ2-7
CASSSRAGMAYEQYF
TGTGCCAGCAGCTCACGGGCGGGGATGGCCTACGAGCAGTACTTC
>TRBV20-1|-|-|TRBJ2-1
CSATSRFF
TGCAGTGCTACTTCGCGGTTCTTC
>TRBV6-5|TRBD1|once|TRBJ1-1
CASSPRQGVNTEAFF
TGTGCCAGCAGTCCCCGACAGGGGGTAAACACTGAAGCTTTCTTT
>TRBV7-8|TRBD2|-|TRBJ2-1
CASSPLAPYNEQFF
TGTGCCAGCAGCCCACTAGCGCCCTACAATGAGCAGTTCTTC
>TRBV6-5|-|once|TRBJ2-7
CASSYLQSYEQYF
TGTGCCAGCAGTTACCTGCAGAGTTACGAGCAGTACTTC
>TRBV7-8|-|once|TRBJ2-7
CASRHQGFYEQYF
TGTGCCAGCAGACATCAGGGGTTTTACGAGCAGTACTTC
>TRBV19|-|-|TRBJ2-2
CASSVSQAAGELFF
TGTGCCAGTAGTGTCTCTCAAGCAGCCGGGGAGCTGTTTTTT
>TRBV4-1|-|-|TRBJ1-6
CASSQDSGAPITLHF
TGCGCCAGCAGCCAAGATTCAGGGGCCCCCATCACCCTCCACTTT
>TRBV2|TRBD2|once|TRBJ2-7
CASSDEGGGAYEQYF
TGTGCCAGCAGTGACGAGGGCGGGGGGGCCTACGAGCAGTACTTC
>TRBV4-2|-|-|TRBJ1-2
CASSPQAGTNYGYTF
TGTGCCAGCAGCCCCCAAGCCGGGACTAACTATGGCTACACCTTC
>TRBV7-2|-|-|TRBJ2-7
CASSIGSFYEQYF
TGTGCCAGCAGTATAGGATCATTCTACGAGCAGTACTTC
>TRBV5-4|-|-|TRBJ1-2
CASSLPGNYGYTF
TGTGCCAGCAGCTTGCCAGGGAACTATGGCTACACCTTC
>TRBV7-9|-|-|TRBJ2-2
CASSLKYHGGANPTGELFF
TGTGCCAGCAGCTTAAAATATCATGGCGGGGCCAACCCCACCGGGGAGCTGTTTTTT
>TRBV3-1/TRBV3-2|-|-|TRBJ2-4
CASRLNPGAKNIQYF
TGTGCCAGCAGGCTAAACCCGGGAGCCAAAAACATTCAGTACTTC
>TRBV10-3|-|-|TRBJ2-7
CAISPGEAHEQYF
TGTGCCATCAGCCCCGGGGAGGCCCACGAGCAGTACTTC
>TRBV27|TRBD1|-|TRBJ2-1
CASSLTGSSYNEQFF
TGTGCCAGCAGCCTGACAGGGAGCTCCTACAATGAGCAGTTCTTC